A selection of T cell receptor beta chains follows, all from one sample in a study of prognosis after radiotherapy for stage I lung cancer. TCRdb reanalysed the multiplex PCR reads using MiXCR and keeps one entry per CDR3 protein. The table lists 20,000 to 25,000 distinct CDR3 sequences, 43% of them singletons. Sequenced here: PBMCs, sampled before or after stereotactic body radiation therapy (not recorded which). The receptors originated from a donor aged 50 or older with non-small cell lung cancer. The CDR3 runs from the conserved cysteine through the conserved F or W. The D gene is left open where the match is weak. Only part of the rows carry a size: once, few, many, or a class if the clone is expanded.

CDR3nt	CDR3aa	d_gene	v_gene	len	abundance	j_gene
TGTGCCAGTAGTAATCAGGGGGTATACTACAATGAGCAGTTCTTC	CASSNQGVYYNEQFF	TRBD1	TRBV19	15	many	TRBJ2-1
TGTGCCAGCAGCGTAGCTACGCAGAACTATGGCTACACCTTC	CASSVATQNYGYTF	-	TRBV9	14	many	TRBJ1-2
TGTGCCAGCAGCGCCGACCGATCGACAGGGAGCATATATTTT	CASSADRSTGSIYF	TRBD1	TRBV9	14	many	TRBJ1-3
TGTGCCAGCAATGGGGGTCTTACTGGAAACACCATATATTTT	CASNGGLTGNTIYF	-	TRBV6-2/TRBV6-3	14	-	TRBJ1-3
TGCGCCAGCAGCCAAGATTCAGGGTGGGGTTTGGGGAACACTGAAGCTTTCTTT	CASSQDSGWGLGNTEAFF	-	TRBV4-1	18	many	TRBJ1-1
TGCGCCAGCAGCCAAGAGGGTGGGAAATCTTTT	CASSQEGGKSF	-	TRBV4-1	11	many	TRBJ1-1
TGTGCCTGGAGTTCCGGGGGAGGAGGGTGGACTGAAGCTTTCTTT	CAWSSGGGGWTEAFF	-	TRBV30	15	-	TRBJ1-1
TGTGCCGAAGGCAGGGTTGACTATGGCTACACCTTC	CAEGRVDYGYTF	-	TRBV2	12	-	TRBJ1-2
TGCGCCAGCAGCCCACTAGCGGGGGGAACAGATACGCAGTATTTT	CASSPLAGGTDTQYF	TRBD2	TRBV5-1	15	-	TRBJ2-3
TGCGCCAGCAGTCCCCCCCTAGGAACCTACGGGCAGTACTTC	CASSPPLGTYGQYF	-	TRBV5-1	14	many	TRBJ2-7
TGCAGTGTAGCCCCCCACAATGAGCAGTTCTTC	CSVAPHNEQFF	-	TRBV20-1	11	many	TRBJ2-1
TGTGCCATCAGTACGACTAGCTTGGTCTCCTACGAGCAGTACTTC	CAISTTSLVSYEQYF	TRBD2	TRBV10-3	15	-	TRBJ2-7
TGTGCCAGCAGTGAGCCCTATAGCGATCAGCCCAAGCATTTT	CASSEPYSDQPKHF	-	TRBV6-1	14	once	TRBJ1-5
TGTGCCAGCAGCCAGCGACTAGCACCGCCGGGAGATACGCAGTATTTT	CASSQRLAPPGDTQYF	TRBD2	TRBV3-1	16	-	TRBJ2-3
TGTGCCAGCAGCAAGACAGGGCCCAACACCGGGGAGCTGTTTTTT	CASSKTGPNTGELFF	TRBD1	TRBV9	15	many	TRBJ2-2
TGTGCCAGCAGAACTACGGCTAGCGGGGCCACAGATACGCAGTATTTT	CASRTTASGATDTQYF	TRBD2	TRBV6-2/TRBV6-3	16	large	TRBJ2-3
TGTGCCATCAGTGAGTCGGGGGTCGGCAGAGAGCAGTTCTTC	CAISESGVGREQFF	-	TRBV10-3	14	many	TRBJ2-1
TGTGCCAGCTTGAGGGCAGGGAAAAACATTCAGTACTTC	CASLRAGKNIQYF	-	TRBV2	13	many	TRBJ2-4
TGTGCCAGCAGATCCCACCGACTAGCGGGGGGACTTGAGCAGTTCTTC	CASRSHRLAGGLEQFF	TRBD2	TRBV7-9	16	-	TRBJ2-1